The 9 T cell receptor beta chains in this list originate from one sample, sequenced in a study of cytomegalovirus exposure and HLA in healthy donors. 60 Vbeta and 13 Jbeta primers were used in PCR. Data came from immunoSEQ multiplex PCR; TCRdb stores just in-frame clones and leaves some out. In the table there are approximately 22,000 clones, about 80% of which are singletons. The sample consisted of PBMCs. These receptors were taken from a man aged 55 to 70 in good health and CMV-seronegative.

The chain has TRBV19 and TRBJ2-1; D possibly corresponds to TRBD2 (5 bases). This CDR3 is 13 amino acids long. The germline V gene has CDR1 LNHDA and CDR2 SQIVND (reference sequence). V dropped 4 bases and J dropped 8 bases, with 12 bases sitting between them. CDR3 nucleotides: TGTGCCAGTAGTAGAGGCCTCGGGGATGAGCAGTTCTTC. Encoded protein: CASSRGLGDEQFF.

CDR3 residues: CASSRFGTSGRVAKNIQYF. CDR3 coding DNA: TGCGCCAGCTCTCGGTTCGGGACTAGCGGGAGGGTCGCCAAAAACATTCAGTACTTC. V is TRBV5-1 and J is TRBJ2-4; 16 positions agree with TRBD2. The V segment lost 7 bases and the J segment 1 base; nucleotides outside the gene matches: 11. This CDR3 is built from 19 residues. CDR1 and CDR2 from the germline V gene are SGHRS and YFSETQ.

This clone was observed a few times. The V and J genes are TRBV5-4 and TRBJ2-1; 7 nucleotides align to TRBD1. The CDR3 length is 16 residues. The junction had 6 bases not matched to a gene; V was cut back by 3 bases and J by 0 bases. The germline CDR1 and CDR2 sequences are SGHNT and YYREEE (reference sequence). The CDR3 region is CASSSRGPRSYNEQFF. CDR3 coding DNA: TGTGCCAGCAGCTCGAGGGGGCCCCGCTCCTACAATGAGCAGTTCTTC.

The CDR3 nucleotides are TGTGCCAGCAGCTCCTCCGGGGGGGCTGGAAACACCATATATTTT. Amino acids: CASSSSGGAGNTIYF. The chain uses TRBV7-9 and TRBJ1-3; D perhaps matches TRBD1 (5 bases). Trimming pared 4 bases from V and 2 bases from J, leaving 12 bases between. Germline lookup yields CDR1 SEHNR and CDR2 FQNEAQ (reference sequence). The CDR3 spans 15 residues.

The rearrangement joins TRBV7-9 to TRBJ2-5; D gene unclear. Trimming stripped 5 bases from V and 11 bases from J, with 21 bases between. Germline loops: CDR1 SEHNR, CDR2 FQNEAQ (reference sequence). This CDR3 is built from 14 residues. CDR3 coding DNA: TGTGCCAGCAGCCAAGATACGGTGTGCCAAGAGCAGTACTTC. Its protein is CASSQDTVCQEQYF.

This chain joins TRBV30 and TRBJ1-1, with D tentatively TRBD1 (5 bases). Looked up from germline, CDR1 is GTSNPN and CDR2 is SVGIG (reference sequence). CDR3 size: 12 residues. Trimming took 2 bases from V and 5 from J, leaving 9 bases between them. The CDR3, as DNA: TGTGCCTGGAGTAGGGGCCGGACTGAAGCTTTCTTT. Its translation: CAWSRGRTEAFF. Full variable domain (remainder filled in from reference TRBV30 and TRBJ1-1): SQTIHQWPATLVQPVGSPLSLECTVEGTSNPNLYWYRQAAGRGLQLLFYSVGIGQISSEVPQNLSASRPQDRQFILSSKKLLLSDSGFYLCAWSRGRTEAFFGQGTRLTVV.

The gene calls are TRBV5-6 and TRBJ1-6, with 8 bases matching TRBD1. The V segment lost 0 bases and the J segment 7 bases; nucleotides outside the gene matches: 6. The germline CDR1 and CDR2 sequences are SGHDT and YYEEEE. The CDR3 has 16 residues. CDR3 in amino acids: CASSLARGQRNSPLHF. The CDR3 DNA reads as TGTGCCAGCAGCTTGGCCAGGGGGCAAAGGAATTCACCCCTCCACTTT.

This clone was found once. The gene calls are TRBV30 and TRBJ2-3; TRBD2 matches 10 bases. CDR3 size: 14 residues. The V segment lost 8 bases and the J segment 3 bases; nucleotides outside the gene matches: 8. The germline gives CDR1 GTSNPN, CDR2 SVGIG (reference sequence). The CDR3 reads CARRNSGGTDTQYF. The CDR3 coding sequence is TGTGCCCGGCGGAATAGCGGGGGGACAGATACGCAGTATTTT.

The CDR3 sequence is CASSLEAVAGDQDNEQFF. CDR3 DNA sequence: TGTGCCAGCAGCTTAGAAGCGGTAGCGGGAGATCAAGACAATGAGCAGTTCTTC. The rearrangement joins TRBV7-9 to TRBJ2-1, with 9 bases fitting TRBD2. CDR1 and CDR2 from the germline V gene are SEHNR and FQNEAQ (reference sequence). This CDR3 is built from 18 residues. The J segment lost 5 bases and the V segment lost 1 base, leaving 12 bases of the junction unmatched.